This record covers a single T cell receptor beta chain. The target antigen is unknown. The record originates from a study of shared clonotypes between healthy human individuals. Overall study findings and caveats: In several donors, around 5% of naive CD4 clonotypes appeared in common. Only blood underwent sampling, and tissue repertoires likely differ.

V shed 6 bases and J 5 bases; nucleotides not matched to a gene: 3. From germline, CDR1 is MNHNS and CDR2 SASEGT. The CDR3 runs 15 residues. The assay was immunoSEQ multiplex PCR, and TCRdb's table has in-frame clones only and misses some. The repertoire holds around 700,000 clones, with roughly 70% as singletons. The source of this sequence is a woman between 25 and 40 years old in good health. This chain uses TRBV6-1 with TRBJ2-3; TRBD2 matches 15 bases. Sequenced sample: memory CD4+ T cells sorted from blood. The subset: CD45RA-negative fraction. CDR3 in DNA: TGTGCCAGCAGCTCGGGACTAGCGGGAGGAGATACGCAGTATTTT. Its protein product is CASSSGLAGGDTQYF.